Given below is one T cell receptor beta chain in context. One junction end disagrees with the germline gene, perhaps due to a read error. These data come from a study of CD8+CD57+ T cells in acquired aplastic anemia. Germline V gene lookup returns CDR1 ENHRY and CDR2 SYGVKD. This CDR3 contains 13 residues. Both TCR beta VDJ combination and CDR3 sequence profiling were carried out. Genomic DNA was the template for this profiling. TCRdb ran MiXCR on the reads and lists one entry per CDR3 protein. The sample holds around 170,000 distinct CDR3 sequences; roughly half are singletons and the top ten take over 7.5%. Patients chosen for sequencing had shown CD8+CD57+ cell expansion by flow cytometry.

The sequenced sample consisted of sorted CD4+, CD8+, or CD8+CD57+ T cells (not recorded which) from PBMCs. The chain carries TRBV10-3 and TRBJ1-2; D unclear. This sequence originates from a human donor with aplastic anemia. This CDR3 reads CASSPTMGYGYTF. CDR3 nucleotides: TGTGCCAGCAGTCCTACAATGGGCTATGGCTACACCTTC.